This paragraph reports one T cell receptor beta chain. Its cognate antigen is unknown. For the second PCR, which ran for roughly 6 to 12 cycles, a sample-barcoded 5' primer and a J-beta primer mix were used. Each cDNA molecule carried a tag from a template-switch adaptor that contained 12 random nucleotides. TCRdb reanalysed the 5' RACE reads using MiXCR and keeps one entry per CDR3 protein. Of 1,500,000 or so distinct CDR3 sequences detected, around 59% appear once; the ten largest clones hold 6.5% to 8.5%. The CDR3 runs to 16 residues. J was trimmed by 2 bases and V by 2 bases; bases with no gene match: 3. Looked up from germline, CDR1 is LGHNA and CDR2 is YSLEER. The data were obtained in a study of blood T cells in healthy people across ages. Each sample yielded at least 5 micrograms of PBMC total RNA. Findings of the study overall: Donor CMV status was unknown, possibly confounding expanded clonotype changes.

The gene calls are TRBV4-3 and TRBJ2-5; 12 bases fit TRBD2. The origin of this receptor is a man between 18 and 35 years old in good health. The sample taken for sequencing was blood. The CDR3 is CASSQLLAGGQETQYF. In DNA, the CDR3 is TGCGCCAGCAGCCAATTACTAGCGGGGGGACAAGAGACCCAGTACTTC.